This T cell receptor beta chain was documented in a study of blood T cell repertoires in COVID-19. Looking at the study overall: Sources were T cells, B-cell-depleted T cells, or PBMCs; the material itself was cDNA or gDNA.

Per germline, CDR1 GTSNPN and CDR2 SVGIG (reference sequence). The ends were cut back, 0 bases at V and 6 bases at J, with 14 bases in the middle. The CDR3 is 14 amino acids. The repertoire was sequenced with immunoSEQ multiplex PCR; TCRdb's copy has only in-frame clones and lacks some. The sample lists a few hundred thousand clones; around nine tenths were seen once. The sequencing sample was made of peripheral blood. This receptor was identified in a human donor in a cohort sampled during active COVID-19. The chain uses TRBV30 and TRBJ1-2, with D unresolved. As DNA, the CDR3 is TGTGCCTGGAGTGTACTCCGGCAGGTAGATGGCTACACCTTC. Amino acids: CAWSVLRQVDGYTF.